One T cell receptor (beta chain) is described in this entry. Its antigen is not identified. Repertoires were generated with immunoSEQ multiplex PCR, while TCRdb's copy carries only in-frame clones and drops some. Of approximately 150,000 clones in the sample, around 90% are singletons; the top ten hold around 1.5%. This specimen comes from a study of T cell responses to AZD1222 COVID-19 vaccine. General study points: Clonal diversity was possibly underestimated, and the donors were mostly white British, with more females. All repertoire sampling was performed exclusively after the peak T cell response. Among spike-specific TCRs, nearly half reportedly target unmutated variant regions. Baseline serostatus was positive in only a handful of AZD1222 recipients.

V trimming: 6 bases; J trimming: 6 bases; junction bases outside the gene matches: 10. Germline V lookup: CDR1 LGHNA, CDR2 YSLEER. This CDR3 comprises 14 residues. The chain joins TRBV4-3 to TRBJ1-1; 7 bases match TRBD1. Sequenced here: peripheral blood, sampled on day 0 of AZD1222 vaccination. The TCR originated in an adult in good health. CDR3 DNA: TGCGCCAGCAGTCGGGACAGTTCTGGGGCTGAAGCTTTCTTT. Translation: CASSRDSSGAEAFF.